This passage covers 24 T cell receptor beta chains from one sample sequenced in a study of blood T cell repertoires in COVID-19. TCRdb keeps only in-frame clones here, not all; method: immunoSEQ multiplex PCR. Of about 160,000 clones in the sample, 82% were seen once. The sample consisted of peripheral blood. Receptors were obtained from a woman in her thirties or forties with COVID-19, enrolled during active disease.

The rearrangement uses TRBV28 and TRBJ1-5; 7 bases are shared with TRBD1. Germline loops: CDR1 MDHEN, CDR2 SYDVKM. The CDR3 sequence is 14 residues long. V trimming: 4 bases; J trimming: 7 bases; junction bases outside the gene matches: 7. The CDR3 coding sequence is TGTGCCAGCAGTTCGACAGGGTTCGGGCAGCCCCAGCATTTT. Encoded protein: CASSSTGFGQPQHF.

The chain has TRBV9 and TRBJ1-3; D unresolved. CDR1 is SGDLS and CDR2 is YYNGEE in the germline V gene. The V gene lost 5 bases and the J gene lost 0 bases, with 15 bases spanning the gap. This CDR3 contains 16 residues. The CDR3 is CASSATSAYSGNTIYF. The DNA for the CDR3 is TGTGCCAGCAGTGCAACCTCCGCCTACTCTGGAAACACCATATATTTT.

This rearrangement joins TRBV4-2 to TRBJ2-7; 7 nucleotides align to TRBD2. The J segment lost 1 base and the V segment lost 0 bases, leaving 3 bases of the junction unmatched. Germline V gene data show CDR1 as LGHNA and CDR2 as YNFKEQ. The CDR3 is 15 amino acids. The CDR3 DNA is TGTGCCAGCAGCCAAGATACGGGAGGATCCTACGAGCAGTACTTC. It translates to CASSQDTGGSYEQYF.

This chain joins TRBV11-2 and TRBJ2-7; D is uncertain. Trimming removed 5 bases from V and 6 bases from J, with 14 bases in between. The CDR3 is 13 residues long. The germline CDR1 and CDR2 sequences are SGHAT and FQNNGV. CDR3 in amino acids: CASSRQIAAEQYF. CDR3 nucleotides: TGTGCCAGCAGCCGCCAGATTGCGGCCGAGCAGTACTTC.

This chain links TRBV15 with TRBJ2-2; TRBD2 is a possible D gene (6 bases). Trimming pared 9 bases from V and 6 bases from J, leaving 20 bases between. Germline lookup yields CDR1 LNHNV and CDR2 YYDKDF (reference sequence). The CDR3 runs to 15 residues. The CDR3 DNA sequence: TGTGCCACAGGCCTCGGGACTCGGGACGCCGGGGAGCTGTTTTTT. Amino acids: CATGLGTRDAGELFF.

The chain links TRBV27 to TRBJ1-6; 8 bases fit TRBD1. Germline CDR1 and CDR2: MNHEY and SMNVEV (reference sequence). The CDR3 sequence is 14 residues long. The junction had 1 base not matched to a gene; V was cut back by 4 bases and J by 5 bases. The CDR3 nucleotides are TGTGCCAGCAGTTCGGACAGGGATAATTCACCCCTCCACTTT. Protein product: CASSSDRDNSPLHF.

V usage is TRBV24-1 and J usage is TRBJ2-7, with D maybe TRBD2 (5 bases). Trimming left V 3 bases short and J 3 bases short, with 5 bases between. The length of the CDR3 is 12 residues. Germline CDR1 is KGHDR and CDR2 is SFDVKD. This CDR3 is CATSDGSYEQYF. CDR3 DNA sequence: TGTGCCACCAGTGATGGGAGCTACGAGCAGTACTTC.

This clone was observed a few times. V is TRBV6-5 and J is TRBJ2-1, with 15 bases matching TRBD2. Germline V gene data show CDR1 as MNHEY and CDR2 as SVGAGI. The V segment lost 7 bases and the J segment 6 bases; nucleotides outside the gene matches: 4. The CDR3 has 15 residues. CDR3 sequence reads: CASTKGLAGGNEQFF. Here the CDR3 DNA reads TGTGCCAGCACCAAGGGACTAGCGGGGGGCAATGAGCAGTTCTTC.

The V gene is TRBV18, the J gene TRBJ2-2, with D maybe TRBD1 (5 bases). This CDR3 comprises 15 residues. Trimming removed 4 bases at V and 5 bases at J, with 14 bases between. Germline CDR1 reads KGHSH; CDR2 reads LQKENI. CDR3 sequence (DNA): TGTGCCAGCTCACGGGCAGGGATTGAGACCGGGGAGCTGTTTTTT. Encoded protein: CASSRAGIETGELFF.

In its sample, this clone was seen once. The chain links TRBV19 to TRBJ2-1, with TRBD2 matching over 11 bases. The CDR3 extends over 17 amino acids. Germline CDR1 and CDR2: LNHDA and SQIVND (reference sequence). The J segment lost 0 bases and the V segment lost 7 bases, leaving 8 bases of the junction unmatched. CDR3 sequence (DNA): TGTGCCAGTAAACGACTAGCGGGATCTAGCTCCTACAATGAGCAGTTCTTC. Translated, it gives CASKRLAGSSSYNEQFF.

This chain links TRBV28 with TRBJ1-3, with D possibly being TRBD1 (6 bases). This CDR3 is 16 amino acids long. Germline assignment: CDR1 MDHEN and CDR2 SYDVKM. V lost 5 bases and J 4 bases, leaving 18 bases between the germline ends. CDR3 DNA sequence: TGTGCCAGCAGTATACTACAGGGAAATCCCGGAAACACCATATATTTT. This encodes CASSILQGNPGNTIYF.

The V and J genes are TRBV2 and TRBJ2-3; D might be TRBD2 (6 bases). The germline V and J ends were trimmed by 6 bases and 0 bases, with 13 bases remaining between them. In germline, CDR1 is SNHLY, CDR2 FYNNEI. CDR3 length equals 15 residues. CDR3 protein: CASRALAMSTDTQYF. CDR3 DNA sequence: TGTGCCAGCAGGGCCCTAGCGATGAGCACAGATACGCAGTATTTT. Combining the CDR3 with reference TRBV2 and TRBJ2-3 gives the whole variable domain EPEVTQTPSHQVTQMGQEVILRCVPISNHLYFYWYRQILGQKVEFLVSFYNNEISEKSEIFDDQFSVERPDGSNFTLKIRSTKLEDSAMYFCASRALAMSTDTQYFGPGTRLTVL.

The V and J genes are TRBV4-1 and TRBJ2-1; D call uncertain. CDR1 and CDR2 from the germline V gene are MGHRA and YSYEKL. Trimming cost V 2 bases and J 3 bases, with 14 bases left between them. The CDR3 totals 16 residues. CDR3 amino acids: CASSQTRSGGYNEQFF. CDR3 nucleotide sequence: TGCGCCAGCAGCCAAACCCGTAGTGGTGGCTACAATGAGCAGTTCTTC.

The CDR3 coding sequence is TGTGCCAGCAGCTTCACAGGTGGGACTAACGTTGGGCAGTACGTC. Translation gives CASSFTGGTNVGQYV. V and J are TRBV5-4 and TRBJ2-7, with 7 bases identical to TRBD2. V dropped 2 bases and J dropped 9; count of bases not matched to a gene: 14. The CDR3 contains 15 residues. Looked up from germline, CDR1 is SGHNT and CDR2 is YYREEE (reference sequence).

This chain links TRBV30 with TRBJ2-7; no clear D gene. Germline CDR1 and CDR2: GTSNPN and SVGIG (reference sequence). The CDR3 totals 12 residues. V shed 1 base and J shed 2 bases, with 6 bases lying between them. The CDR3 DNA is TGTGCCTGGAGTGGGCCCACCTACGAGCAGTACTTC. This gives the protein CAWSGPTYEQYF.

The chain is built from TRBV20-1 and TRBJ2-5; tentatively, D is TRBD1 (5 bases). V dropped 6 bases and J dropped 9 bases, with 5 bases sitting between them. Germline V gene sequence: CDR1 DFQATT, CDR2 SNEGSKA (reference sequence). The CDR3 covers 8 residues. CDR3 region: CSAGPQYF. CDR3 nucleotides: TGCAGTGCGGGGCCCCAGTACTTC.

The chain carries TRBV5-5 and TRBJ1-2; a weak D match, TRBD1 (6 bases). The CDR3 extends over 15 amino acids. Germline V gene sequence: CDR1 SGHKS, CDR2 YYEKEE (reference sequence). V was shortened by 0 bases and J by 4 bases, with 13 bases between the two germline ends. The CDR3 sequence: CASSLESQGFYGYTF. In nucleotides, the CDR3 is TGTGCCAGCAGCTTGGAGAGTCAGGGGTTCTATGGCTACACCTTC.

The V and J genes are TRBV5-4 and TRBJ2-3; TRBD2 matches 8 bases. With 4 bases clipped from V and 5 bases from J, the junction kept 6 bases outside the gene matches. Germline assignment: CDR1 SGHNT and CDR2 YYREEE (reference sequence). The length of the CDR3 is 14 residues. CDR3 DNA: TGTGCCAGCAGCCGTACTAGCGGTCTAGATACGCAGTATTTT. It specifies CASSRTSGLDTQYF.

V and J are TRBV20-1 and TRBJ1-1; D gene unclear. This CDR3 is 13 amino acids long. The germline V and J ends were trimmed by 3 bases and 0 bases, with 8 bases remaining between them. Germline assignment: CDR1 DFQATT and CDR2 SNEGSKA (reference sequence). This CDR3 reads CSASNPMNTEAFF. The CDR3 DNA sequence: TGCAGTGCTAGTAATCCCATGAACACTGAAGCTTTCTTT.

The V call is TRBV19, the J call TRBJ2-3; TRBD2 is a possible D gene (6 bases). V shed 2 bases and J shed 5 bases, with 14 bases lying between them. The CDR3 has 15 residues. From germline, CDR1 is LNHDA and CDR2 SQIVND (reference sequence). CDR3 loop: CASSIRSGLGDTQYF. CDR3 coding DNA: TGTGCCAGTAGTATAAGGTCGGGACTGGGAGATACGCAGTATTTT.

V and J are TRBV7-9 and TRBJ2-1, with 8 bases lining up with TRBD2. The CDR3 sequence is 15 residues long. Germline-derived CDR1 and CDR2 are SEHNR and FQNEAQ (reference sequence). Unmatched junction bases numbered 4, after V lost 4 bases and J lost 2 bases. This chain's CDR3 is CASSSSGRAYNEQFF. The CDR3, as DNA: TGTGCCAGCAGCTCTAGCGGGCGAGCCTACAATGAGCAGTTCTTC. Combining the CDR3 with reference TRBV7-9 and TRBJ2-1 gives the whole variable domain DTGVSQNPRHKITKRGQNVTFRCDPISEHNRLYWYRQTLGQGPEFLTYFQNEAQLEKSRLLSDRFSAERPKGSFSTLEIQRTEQGDSAMYLCASSSSGRAYNEQFFGPGTRLTVL.

CDR3 coding DNA: TGTGCCAGCAGTGAAGGGACCCCCCCGAGCGGCTCCAAGCAGTACGTC. Protein product: CASSEGTPPSGSKQYV. The genes are TRBV6-1 and TRBJ2-7, with a tentative D call TRBD2 (5 bases). Trimming shortened V by 1 base and J by 8 bases, and 21 bases separated the two germline ends. There are 16 residues in the CDR3. In germline, CDR1 is MNHNS, CDR2 SASEGT.

This chain connects TRBV9 to TRBJ2-3; no firm D call. The CDR3 has 15 amino acids. The V gene's germline CDR1 is SGDLS and CDR2 YYNGEE. V lost 0 bases and J lost 6, with 14 bases in between. CDR3 sequence: CASSVGWQQMDTQYF. The DNA for the CDR3 is TGTGCCAGCAGCGTAGGGTGGCAACAGATGGATACGCAGTATTTT.

J is TRBJ2-5 and V is TRBV7-8; 8 nucleotides match TRBD1. The CDR3 totals 14 residues. The ends lost 4 bases at V and 5 bases at J; junction bases unmatched: 6. Germline V CDR1 and CDR2: SGHVS, FQNEAQ. CDR3: CASSSYRGSETQYF. The CDR3 nucleotides read TGTGCCAGCAGCTCTTACAGGGGGAGCGAGACCCAGTACTTC.